These 29 T cell receptor beta chains were all obtained from the same sample, sequenced in a study of cytomegalovirus exposure and HLA in healthy donors. Researchers ran the PCR with 60 Vbeta and 13 Jbeta primers. Data came from immunoSEQ multiplex PCR; TCRdb stores just in-frame clones and leaves some out. The sample consists of 180,000 or so clones, 82% of them appearing once. The sequenced sample consisted of PBMCs. Receptors originate from a man in his forties in good health and CMV-seronegative.

The V call is TRBV29-1, the J call TRBJ2-2; D remains ambiguous. The CDR3 spans 14 residues. CDR1 is SQVTM, CDR2 ANQGSEA, per germline. Trimming removed 8 bases from V and 4 bases from J, with 17 bases in between. The CDR3 sequence: CSSLVTGTTGELFF. The CDR3 DNA sequence: TGCAGCTCGTTAGTTACGGGTACCACCGGGGAGCTGTTTTTT.

This clone was detected once. This chain connects TRBV19 to TRBJ2-3, with a possible D match to TRBD2 (5 bases). This CDR3 has 16 amino acids. Trimming stripped 6 bases from V and 0 bases from J, with 16 bases between. CDR1 LNHDA and CDR2 SQIVND come from the germline V gene (reference sequence). The CDR3 DNA reads as TGTGCCAGTAGCCCCCAACCACGGACTAGCACAGATACGCAGTATTTT. Its protein product is CASSPQPRTSTDTQYF. The entire variable domain, with the rest obtained from reference TRBV19 and TRBJ2-3, is as follows: DGGITQSPKYLFRKEGQNVTLSCEQNLNHDAMYWYRQDPGQGLRLIYYSQIVNDFQKGDIAEGYSVSREKKESFPLTVTSAQKNPTAFYLCASSPQPRTSTDTQYFGPGTRLTVL.

The chain has TRBV7-2 and TRBJ2-7; the D gene is possibly TRBD1 (6 bases). CDR3 length: 17 amino acids. The V gene's germline CDR1 is SGHTA and CDR2 FQGNSA. V was cut by 1 base and J by 2 bases, with 18 bases left in between. CDR3 region: CASSLEVGTSPPYEQYF. CDR3 in DNA: TGTGCCAGCAGCTTAGAGGTGGGGACATCTCCCCCCTACGAGCAGTACTTC.

The chain employs TRBV4-3 and TRBJ2-2; weak D call: TRBD1 (5 bases). The V end lost 1 base, the J end lost 8 bases, and 11 bases lay between the germline ends. The CDR3 extends over 14 amino acids. CDR1 and CDR2 from the germline V gene are LGHNA and YSLEER. The CDR3 DNA is TGCGCCAGCAGCCAAGGGGGCGGTAGGGGGGAGCTGTTTTTT. This codes for CASSQGGGRGELFF.

This clone was counted once. The V gene is TRBV7-9, the J gene TRBJ2-3; 8 bases match TRBD1. The germline V gene has CDR1 SEHNR and CDR2 FQNEAQ (reference sequence). The CDR3 extends over 19 amino acids. Germline trimming cut 5 bases from V and 4 bases from J; bases unmatched to any gene: 20. CDR3 protein: CASSAGQGTAGISADTQYF. CDR3 nucleotide sequence: TGTGCCAGCAGCGCCGGACAGGGTACGGCGGGGATTAGCGCAGATACGCAGTATTTT.

The chain employs TRBV15 and TRBJ2-5; TRBD2 agrees at 14 bases. This CDR3 has 15 amino acids. Looked up from germline, CDR1 is LNHNV and CDR2 is YYDKDF (reference sequence). V was clipped by 5 bases and J by 3 bases; unmatched bases: 2. The CDR3 region has the DNA TGTGCCACCAGCTGGGGACTAGCGGGGGAAGAGACCCAGTACTTC. It is translated as CATSWGLAGEETQYF.

This clone was recorded once. This chain joins TRBV5-1 and TRBJ2-1; 9 nucleotides line up with TRBD2. The germline gives CDR1 SGHRS, CDR2 YFSETQ. The V segment lost 4 bases and the J segment 4 bases; nucleotides outside the gene matches: 15. This CDR3 is built from 18 residues. The CDR3 nucleotides are TGCGCCAGCAGCACCGGGACTAGCAGGCTATGGAAATACAATGAGCAGTTCTTC. Translation gives CASSTGTSRLWKYNEQFF.

The V call is TRBV9, the J call TRBJ2-5; possibly TRBD2 for D (6 bases). CDR3 size: 15 residues. Trimming removed 4 bases from V and 3 bases from J, with 16 bases in between. CDR1 SGDLS and CDR2 YYNGEE come from the germline V gene. The CDR3 nucleotides are TGTGCCAGCAGCCCCTCCTCTTGGGGGGAAGAGACCCAGTACTTC. This translates into CASSPSSWGEETQYF. Complete variable domain (other parts from reference TRBV9 and TRBJ2-5): DSGVTQTPKHLITATGQRVTLRCSPRSGDLSVYWYQQSLDQGLQFLIQYYNGEERAKGNILERFSAQQFPDLHSELNLSSLELGDSALYFCASSPSSWGEETQYFGPGTRLLVL.

About this clone itself: In the same sample, other DNA sequences code for this CDR3. The chain has TRBV6-5 and TRBJ2-7; D is unclear. Germline CDR1 MNHEY, CDR2 SVGAGI. Trimming shortened V by 4 bases and J by 4 bases, and 5 bases separated the two germline ends. The CDR3 length is 11 residues. CDR3 region: CASSSKYEQYF. The CDR3 region has the DNA TGTGCCAGCAGTTCCAAATACGAGCAGTACTTC.

The chain uses TRBV2 and TRBJ2-2; D unresolved. The V gene's germline CDR1 is SNHLY and CDR2 FYNNEI. The CDR3 consists of 14 residues. The ends were cut back, 4 bases at V and 6 bases at J, with 12 bases in the middle. CDR3 nucleotide sequence: TGTGCCAGCAGTGTTAAACTCCCCCCCGGGGAGCTGTTTTTT. It yields the protein CASSVKLPPGELFF.

This chain joins TRBV11-2 and TRBJ2-7, with a possible D match to TRBD2 (5 bases). Germline CDR1 is SGHAT and CDR2 is FQNNGV. The V and J ends lost 5 bases and 5 bases respectively, with 13 bases between them. This CDR3 spans 13 amino acids. The CDR3 sequence is CASSIIATHEQYF. As DNA, the CDR3 is TGTGCCAGCAGCATTATAGCGACCCACGAGCAGTACTTC.

The V call is TRBV30, the J call TRBJ1-1; D remains ambiguous. The CDR3 runs to 16 residues. V was pared by 1 base and J by 0 bases, with 15 bases between. Germline CDR1 and CDR2: GTSNPN and SVGIG (reference sequence). The CDR3 DNA sequence: TGTGCCTGGAGTGCCCCCCACACGTTCATGAACACTGAAGCTTTCTTT. The encoded protein is CAWSAPHTFMNTEAFF.

The chain couples TRBV11-3 to TRBJ2-7; D gene uncertain. With 2 bases removed from V and 2 bases from J, the gap between germline ends came to 4 bases. Per germline, CDR1 SGHNT and CDR2 YENEEA. This CDR3 has 12 residues. CDR3 bases: TGTGCCAGCAGCTTACTTGCCTACGAGCAGTACTTC. Translating it yields CASSLLAYEQYF.

V gene TRBV19 combines with J gene TRBJ2-1; 7 nucleotides line up with TRBD2. Trimming at V came to 5 bases and at J to 2 bases, leaving 12 bases not matched to a gene. This CDR3 has 17 residues. Germline V gives CDR1 LNHDA, CDR2 SQIVND (reference sequence). The CDR3 loop is CASSPKAGTTAYNEQFF. For the CDR3, the DNA is TGTGCCAGTAGTCCTAAAGCAGGGACTACCGCCTACAATGAGCAGTTCTTC.

This chain links TRBV29-1 with TRBJ2-5; TRBD1 might be the D (5 bases). The J call may be wrong; the DNA end is better matched by TRBJ2-7. CDR1 and CDR2 from the germline V gene are SQVTM and ANQGSEA. CDR3 length: 12 amino acids. The CDR3 sequence: CSAWTSRYEQYF. Written as DNA, the CDR3 is TGCAGCGCTTGGACAAGCCGCTACGAGCAGTACTTC.

This clone was recorded a few times. This rearrangement joins TRBV5-4 to TRBJ2-3; 9 nucleotides line up with TRBD1. This CDR3 has 14 residues. Germline V gene sequence: CDR1 SGHNT, CDR2 YYREEE (reference sequence). The ends lost 4 bases at V and 8 bases at J; junction bases unmatched: 8. CDR3 in amino acids: CASSEDRGPLTQYF. In nucleotides, the CDR3 is TGTGCCAGCAGCGAGGACAGGGGACCCCTTACGCAGTATTTT.

This clone was counted a few times. This chain joins TRBV25-1 and TRBJ2-2, with 7 bases aligning to TRBD1. Germline trimming cut 7 bases from V and 1 base from J; bases unmatched to any gene: 3. The CDR3 sequence is 14 residues long. Germline values: CDR1 MGHDK, CDR2 SYGVNS. The CDR3 nucleotides read TGTGCCAGCAAGGGACAGAGGAACACCGGGGAGCTGTTTTTT. Amino acid sequence: CASKGQRNTGELFF.

This clone appeared once. The rearrangement links TRBV7-8 to TRBJ2-2; 10 bases match TRBD1. The V and J ends lost 5 bases and 1 base, in that order; junction bases with no gene match: 7. The CDR3 runs 17 residues. Germline V lookup: CDR1 SGHVS, CDR2 FQNEAQ. CDR3 sequence reads: CASSEPGTGVNTGELFF. The DNA of the CDR3 is TGTGCCAGCAGCGAACCCGGGACAGGGGTGAACACCGGGGAGCTGTTTTTT.

This clone appeared once. The rearrangement links TRBV7-9 to TRBJ1-4; 9 nucleotides align to TRBD1. The junction had 8 bases not matched to a gene; V was cut back by 5 bases and J by 10 bases. Looked up from germline, CDR1 is SEHNR and CDR2 is FQNEAQ (reference sequence). CDR3 size: 14 residues. The CDR3 sequence: CASSAWTGVGKLFF. The CDR3 DNA is TGTGCCAGCAGCGCCTGGACAGGGGTGGGAAAACTGTTTTTT.

In DNA, the CDR3 is TGTGCCAGCAGCTTAACGGTCCTTTCGAAAGCCTCTGGGGCCAACGTCCTGACTTTC. As protein: CASSLTVLSKASGANVLTF. The gene calls are TRBV7-9 and TRBJ2-6; D is undetermined. The CDR3 length is 19 residues. The V end was cut by 2 bases, the J end by 0 bases, with 17 bases between. Germline CDR1 is SEHNR and CDR2 is FQNEAQ (reference sequence).

The chain has TRBV11-2 and TRBJ1-6; D ambiguous. Germline CDR1 is SGHAT and CDR2 is FQNNGV. This CDR3 comprises 13 residues. V lost 1 base to trimming and J lost 7 bases, with 5 bases between them. The CDR3 loop reads CASSLGLNSPLHF. The CDR3 DNA reads TGTGCCAGCAGCTTAGGACTGAATTCACCCCTCCACTTT.

This rearrangement joins TRBV5-1 to TRBJ2-7; 11 positions match TRBD2. This CDR3 contains 14 residues. Per germline, CDR1 SGHRS and CDR2 YFSETQ. V shed 7 bases and J 1 base; nucleotides not matched to a gene: 4. Here the CDR3 reads CASRLAGGSYEQYF. The CDR3 DNA is TGCGCCAGCCGCCTAGCGGGAGGTTCCTACGAGCAGTACTTC. Full variable domain (missing parts from reference TRBV5-1 and TRBJ2-7): KAGVTQTPRYLIKTRGQQVTLSCSPISGHRSVSWYQQTPGQGLQFLFEYFSETQRNKGNFPGRFSGRQFSNSRSEMNVSTLELGDSALYLCASRLAGGSYEQYFGPGTRLTVT.

The J gene is TRBJ2-1, the V gene TRBV11-2; 10 bases align to TRBD2. Germline CDR1 is SGHAT and CDR2 is FQNNGV. V dropped 4 bases and J dropped 8; count of bases not matched to a gene: 8. The CDR3 extends over 15 amino acids. Written as DNA, the CDR3 is TGTGCCAGCAGCTCCGGGACTAGCGTATGGGATGAGCAGTTCTTC. As protein: CASSSGTSVWDEQFF. Complete variable domain (other parts from reference TRBV11-2 and TRBJ2-1): EAGVAQSPRYKIIEKRQSVAFWCNPISGHATLYWYQQILGQGPKLLIQFQNNGVVDDSQLPKDRFSAERLKGVDSTLKIQPAKLEDSAVYLCASSSGTSVWDEQFFGPGTRLTVL.

The rearrangement joins TRBV11-1 to TRBJ2-5, with unresolved D. V was shortened by 4 bases and J by 2 bases, with 8 bases between the two germline ends. This CDR3 spans 13 amino acids. Per germline, CDR1 SGHAT and CDR2 FQDESV (reference sequence). This CDR3 reads CASSSGSQETQYF. CDR3 DNA sequence: TGTGCCAGCAGCTCCGGGTCTCAAGAGACCCAGTACTTC. The whole variable domain, filled in from reference TRBV11-1 and TRBJ2-5, reads EAEVAQSPRYKITEKSQAVAFWCDPISGHATLYWYRQILGQGPELLVQFQDESVVDDSQLPKDRFSAERLKGVDSTLKIQPAELGDSAMYLCASSSGSQETQYFGPGTRLLVL.

This chain links TRBV27 with TRBJ1-4; TRBD1 matches at 7 bases. V was clipped by 2 bases and J by 6 bases; unmatched bases: 3. Per the germline V gene, CDR1 is MNHEY and CDR2 is SMNVEV (reference sequence). The CDR3 runs to 14 residues. The CDR3 spells CASSLEGADEKLFF. CDR3 nucleotide sequence: TGTGCCAGCAGTTTAGAGGGGGCGGATGAAAAACTGTTTTTT.

J is TRBJ2-3 and V is TRBV7-3; TRBD2 matches at 12 bases. The V gene end was trimmed by 5 bases and the J gene end by 6 bases; junction bases not matched to a gene: 6. This CDR3 comprises 15 residues. Per germline, CDR1 SGHTA and CDR2 FQGTGA. CDR3 sequence: CASSLLAGGGDTQYF. The CDR3 coding sequence is TGTGCCAGCAGCCTACTAGCGGGGGGTGGCGATACGCAGTATTTT.

V is TRBV6-5 and J is TRBJ1-5; D is perhaps TRBD1 (5 bases). The V and J ends lost 8 bases and 7 bases respectively, with 15 bases between them. CDR3 length: 13 residues. Germline-derived CDR1 and CDR2 are MNHEY and SVGAGI. For the CDR3, the DNA is TGTGCCAGCCGTAAGACAGACAGCCAGCCCCAGCATTTT. It translates to CASRKTDSQPQHF.

The chain employs TRBV18 and TRBJ2-3; D is possibly TRBD1 (6 bases). Germline V gene data show CDR1 as KGHSH and CDR2 as LQKENI. The CDR3 is 15 amino acids. The ends were cut back, 1 base at V and 0 bases at J, with 8 bases in the middle. Here the CDR3 reads CASSPRDISTDTQYF. Here the CDR3 DNA reads TGTGCCAGCTCACCACGGGACATAAGCACAGATACGCAGTATTTT.

The genes are TRBV7-2 and TRBJ2-7; 8 nucleotides agree with TRBD2. Germline trimming cut 2 bases from V and 3 bases from J; bases unmatched to any gene: 6. Germline loops: CDR1 SGHTA, CDR2 FQGNSA. The CDR3 spans 15 residues. The CDR3 sequence: CASSLWAGGNYEQYF. The CDR3 coding sequence is TGTGCCAGCAGCTTATGGGCGGGGGGAAACTACGAGCAGTACTTC.